This T cell receptor beta chain was retrieved from a study of blood T cell repertoires in COVID-19. TCRdb's table, derived via immunoSEQ multiplex PCR, lists solely in-frame clones and lacks some. The sample consists of some 290,000 clones, nearly 90% of them appearing once. This CDR3 contains 11 residues. Germline V gene lookup returns CDR1 KGHSH and CDR2 LQKENI. The ends were cut back, 3 bases at V and 7 bases at J, with 6 bases in the middle. This clone came up a few times. The age range of participants was about 18 to 89 years, with residence in about two dozen US areas. The chain uses TRBV18 and TRBJ1-1; D is ambiguous. The receptor was derived from a woman younger than 45 who had recovered from COVID-19. The sequenced material came from PBMCs or T cells enriched from blood (not recorded which). This chain's CDR3 is CASSPGYEAFF. The CDR3 bases are TGTGCCAGCTCACCGGGCTATGAAGCTTTCTTT.